Following are 32 T cell receptor beta chains from one sample sequenced in a study of blood T cell repertoires in COVID-19. Using immunoSEQ multiplex PCR, the repertoire was profiled, and TCRdb retains in-frame clones only, with some absent. Of tens of thousands of clones in the sample, about 87% were seen once. The sequencing input was peripheral blood. The receptor set was obtained from a human donor with active COVID-19. The donor label of this sample is uncertain.

The CDR3 sequence: CASSVAPTGDHEQYF. The CDR3, as DNA: TGTGCCAGCAGCGTAGCTCCGACAGGGGATCACGAGCAGTACTTC. The chain links TRBV9 to TRBJ2-7; the match to TRBD1 covers 8 bases. The CDR3 is made up of 15 amino acids. Germline CDR1 reads SGDLS; CDR2 reads YYNGEE. J lost 5 bases, V lost 0 bases, and 7 bases had no gene match.

The chain recombines TRBV5-1 with TRBJ1-4; 7 nucleotides match TRBD1. Germline CDR1 is SGHRS and CDR2 is YFSETQ. CDR3 size: 16 residues. V was pared by 4 bases and J by 3 bases, with 9 bases of the junction left unmatched. CDR3 amino acids: CASSLLTGTANEKLFF. The CDR3 nucleotides read TGCGCCAGCAGCCTCTTGACCGGGACAGCTAATGAAAAACTGTTTTTT.

The rearrangement joins TRBV7-6 to TRBJ2-1; 11 bases fit TRBD2. There are 16 residues in the CDR3. V was pared by 5 bases and J by 3 bases, with 6 bases of the junction left unmatched. The germline V gene has CDR1 SGHVS and CDR2 FNYEAQ. CDR3 nucleotide sequence: TGTGCCAGCAGCCCACTAGCGGGAGAACTCTACAATGAGCAGTTCTTC. It is translated as CASSPLAGELYNEQFF.

This clone came up once. The V gene is TRBV7-8, the J gene TRBJ1-3; no reliable D call. The CDR3 contains 14 residues. The germline V and J ends were trimmed by 4 bases and 4 bases, with 11 bases remaining between them. The germline gives CDR1 SGHVS, CDR2 FQNEAQ. This CDR3 reads CASSSVRQGNTIYF. DNA for the CDR3: TGTGCCAGCAGCTCCGTCAGACAAGGAAACACCATATATTTT.

This clone was recorded once. The rearrangement joins TRBV5-1 to TRBJ2-3; D might be TRBD2 (6 bases). This CDR3 region has 14 residues. V lost 0 bases, J lost 2 bases, and 7 bases lay in between. Germline values: CDR1 SGHRS, CDR2 YFSETQ. The CDR3: CASSLGDFTDTQYF. In DNA form, the CDR3 reads TGCGCCAGCAGCTTGGGGGACTTCACAGATACGCAGTATTTT.

CDR3 region: CASSPRDNGAYEQYF. CDR3 in DNA: TGTGCCAGCTCACCACGGGACAATGGGGCCTACGAGCAGTACTTC. The chain couples TRBV18 to TRBJ2-7; D possibly corresponds to TRBD1 (6 bases). The CDR3 is 15 amino acids. The V end lost 1 base, the J end lost 2 bases, and 12 bases lay between the germline ends. The germline gives CDR1 KGHSH, CDR2 LQKENI.

V usage is TRBV25-1 and J usage is TRBJ1-1; D possibly corresponds to TRBD1 (6 bases). CDR1 is MGHDK and CDR2 is SYGVNS in the germline V gene. CDR3 length equals 13 residues. V lost 6 bases to trimming and J lost 5 bases, with 13 bases between them. The CDR3 bases are TGTGCCAGCAGGAGGACAGAAGCTACTGAAGCTTTCTTT. It translates to CASRRTEATEAFF.

This sequence joins TRBV29-1 and TRBJ1-1; D is unresolved. The length of the CDR3 is 13 residues. The germline CDR1 and CDR2 sequences are SQVTM and ANQGSEA. Between the trimmed V and J ends, which lost 7 bases and 0 bases, there was a span of 12 bases. The CDR3 DNA reads as TGCAGCGGACGGGGTCCGGTGAACACTGAAGCTTTCTTT. Its translation: CSGRGPVNTEAFF.

The chain couples TRBV6-5 to TRBJ2-2, with 7 bases matching TRBD1. Trimming removed 6 bases from V and 6 bases from J; junction bases left unmatched: 7. This CDR3 is 14 amino acids long. Germline lookup yields CDR1 MNHEY and CDR2 SVGAGI. The CDR3 here is CASRKPGGPGELFF. DNA of the CDR3: TGTGCCAGCAGAAAACCAGGGGGTCCCGGGGAGCTGTTTTTT.

With regard to this clone: One junction end disagrees with the germline gene, perhaps due to a read error. At the DNA level, this CDR3 is encoded by other sequences in the same sample as well. The V and J genes are TRBV4-1 and TRBJ1-1; TRBD1 might be the D (6 bases). This CDR3 has 12 residues. Germline V gives CDR1 MGHRA, CDR2 YSYEKL. This chain's CDR3 is CASSPGRGVAFF. CDR3 coding DNA: TGTGCCAGCAGCCCTGGCAGGGGCGTCGCTTTCTTT.

Only one count was recorded for this clone. The gene calls are TRBV27 and TRBJ2-2; tentatively, D is TRBD2 (5 bases). Germline V gene lookup returns CDR1 MNHEY and CDR2 SMNVEV (reference sequence). CDR3 length: 14 amino acids. Between the trimmed V and J ends, which lost 4 bases and 6 bases, there was a span of 12 bases. CDR3 bases: TGTGCCAGCAGTTCCTACATAGCGTCCGGGGAGCTGTTTTTT. Protein: CASSSYIASGELFF.

About this clone: Other DNA variants within this sample encode the same CDR3. The rearrangement uses TRBV7-9 and TRBJ2-3; 7 positions agree with TRBD1. This CDR3 region has 13 residues. Germline assignment: CDR1 SEHNR and CDR2 FQNEAQ (reference sequence). V lost 5 bases, J lost 6 bases, and 5 bases stayed unmatched. The CDR3 region has the DNA TGTGCCAGCAGCCCGAGGGGGCCTGATACGCAGTATTTT. Translation gives CASSPRGPDTQYF.

The chain couples TRBV2 to TRBJ1-2; a weak D match, TRBD1 (6 bases). Trimming shortened V by 3 bases and J by 2 bases, and 13 bases separated the two germline ends. Looked up from germline, CDR1 is SNHLY and CDR2 is FYNNEI. The CDR3 consists of 15 residues. CDR3 in amino acids: CASSEILGANYGYTF. The CDR3, as DNA: TGTGCCAGCAGTGAGATTTTGGGGGCCAACTATGGCTACACCTTC. Full variable domain (rest looked up from reference TRBV2 and TRBJ1-2): EPEVTQTPSHQVTQMGQEVILRCVPISNHLYFYWYRQILGQKVEFLVSFYNNEISEKSEIFDDQFSVERPDGSNFTLKIRSTKLEDSAMYFCASSEILGANYGYTFGSGTRLTVV.

This chain links TRBV28 with TRBJ1-5; 7 positions match TRBD1. Looked up from germline, CDR1 is MDHEN and CDR2 is SYDVKM. The CDR3 extends over 15 amino acids. V shed 1 base, J shed 5 bases, and the junction held 5 bases outside the gene matches. This CDR3 is CASSLLDRDDQPQHF. CDR3 nucleotide sequence: TGTGCCAGCAGTTTATTAGACAGGGACGATCAGCCCCAGCATTTT.

The genes are TRBV2 and TRBJ1-5; D might be TRBD1 (5 bases). The length of the CDR3 is 17 residues. Germline V gene data show CDR1 as SNHLY and CDR2 as FYNNEI. V was cut by 1 base and J by 1 base, with 14 bases left in between. The CDR3 bases are TGTGCCAGCAGTGAAGGCCGGGGGAGTCCAAGCAATCAGCCCCAGCATTTT. Its protein product is CASSEGRGSPSNQPQHF.

Points on this clone: Other DNA sequences in the sample encode the same CDR3. The V gene is TRBV29-1, the J gene TRBJ1-1; perhaps TRBD1 as D (6 bases). V dropped 4 bases and J dropped 0 bases, with 15 bases sitting between them. The CDR3 loop spans 15 amino acids. CDR1 SQVTM and CDR2 ANQGSEA come from the germline V gene. The CDR3 nucleotides read TGCAGCGTTGCGGGGGGCTGGGGTATGAACACTGAAGCTTTCTTT. Protein product: CSVAGGWGMNTEAFF.

This clone was seen a single time. The chain is built from TRBV19 and TRBJ2-1, with a tentative D call TRBD2 (5 bases). The CDR3 covers 13 residues. Germline CDR1 and CDR2: LNHDA and SQIVND (reference sequence). V gave up 6 bases and J gave up 8 bases, with 14 bases separating them. Here the CDR3 DNA reads TGTGCCAGTAGCCCGGGGAAAGCTCATGAGCAGTTCTTC. It specifies CASSPGKAHEQFF.

The chain uses TRBV7-2 and TRBJ2-3; 10 nucleotides line up with TRBD2. This CDR3 has 16 amino acids. Per the germline V gene, CDR1 is SGHTA and CDR2 is FQGNSA. V shed 6 bases, J shed 6 bases, and the junction held 12 bases outside the gene matches. The CDR3 nucleotides read TGTGCCAGCAGGTCTCGACTAGCGGGTTTCCACGATACGCAGTATTTT. Amino acid sequence: CASRSRLAGFHDTQYF.

The chain links TRBV18 to TRBJ2-7; D might be TRBD2 (5 bases). The CDR3 totals 13 residues. The V gene lost 6 bases and the J gene lost 6 bases, with 15 bases spanning the gap. Germline CDR1 is KGHSH and CDR2 is LQKENI. As DNA, the CDR3 is TGTGCCAGCTCCTCTCTAGCAAACGGCGAGCAGTACTTC. It codes for CASSSLANGEQYF. Together with reference TRBV18 and TRBJ2-7, the CDR3 gives the full variable domain: NAGVMQNPRHLVRRRGQEARLRCSPMKGHSHVYWYRQLPEEGLKFMVYLQKENIIDESGMPKERFSAEFPKEGPSILRIQQVVRGDSAAYFCASSSLANGEQYFGPGTRLTVT.

This clone came up once. The chain combines TRBV5-8 with TRBJ2-2; 7 bases are shared with TRBD1. The length of the CDR3 is 15 residues. V lost 4 bases, J lost 4 bases, and 7 bases stayed unmatched. CDR1 is SGHTS and CDR2 is YDEGEE in the germline V gene. The CDR3 DNA follows: TGTGCCAGCAGCCCCGGGACAGCCTTCACCGGGGAGCTGTTTTTT. This gives the protein CASSPGTAFTGELFF.

The genes are TRBV5-1 and TRBJ2-1; the D gene is possibly TRBD1 (5 bases). The V end was cut by 6 bases, the J end by 4 bases, with 11 bases between. Germline V gives CDR1 SGHRS, CDR2 YFSETQ. The CDR3 covers 13 residues. CDR3 DNA sequence: TGCGCCAGCACCCTGGACACTTACAATGAGCAGTTCTTC. The encoded protein is CASTLDTYNEQFF.

The V and J genes are TRBV14 and TRBJ1-4; D uncertain. This CDR3 contains 15 residues. CDR1 and CDR2 (germline): SGHDN, FVKESK. The V end lost 4 bases, the J end lost 7 bases, and 16 bases lay between the germline ends. In nucleotides, the CDR3 is TGTGCCAGCAGCCGGGAGGCCCCCCCAATTGAAAAACTGTTTTTT. Its protein is CASSREAPPIEKLFF. Based on the CDR3 plus reference TRBV14 and TRBJ1-4, the full variable domain is EAGVTQFPSHSVIEKGQTVTLRCDPISGHDNLYWYRRVMGKEIKFLLHFVKESKQDESGMPNNRFLAERTGGTYSTLKVQPAELEDSGVYFCASSREAPPIEKLFFGSGTQLSVL.

CDR3 DNA: TGTGCCAGCAGCATAGGGACAGGGTATGGCTACACCTTC. Translation gives CASSIGTGYGYTF. J is TRBJ1-2 and V is TRBV2; 9 nucleotides match TRBD1. CDR1 is SNHLY and CDR2 is FYNNEI in the germline V gene. J lost 5 bases, V lost 6 bases, and 4 bases had no gene match. The CDR3 is made up of 13 amino acids.

The chain uses TRBV7-2 and TRBJ2-7; 11 nucleotides match TRBD2. The V gene end was trimmed by 5 bases and the J gene end by 2 bases; junction bases not matched to a gene: 8. Germline assignment: CDR1 SGHTA and CDR2 FQGNSA. The CDR3 extends over 16 amino acids. CDR3 in amino acids: CASSQRLAGLTYEQYF. DNA for the CDR3: TGTGCCAGCAGCCAAAGACTAGCGGGACTTACCTACGAGCAGTACTTC.

This sequence joins TRBV11-2 and TRBJ2-7; D gene unclear. The V end lost 0 bases, the J end lost 0 bases, and 6 bases lay between the germline ends. Looked up from germline, CDR1 is SGHAT and CDR2 is FQNNGV. The CDR3 is 14 amino acids. CDR3 bases: TGTGCCAGCAGCTTAGATCCAGACTCCTACGAGCAGTACTTC. Residues: CASSLDPDSYEQYF.

V usage is TRBV7-9 and J usage is TRBJ1-2; no definite D call. The CDR3 spans 15 residues. Germline assignment: CDR1 SEHNR and CDR2 FQNEAQ (reference sequence). V dropped 5 bases and J dropped 0 bases, with 13 bases sitting between them. CDR3 sequence reads: CASSPSSRPNYGYTF. The DNA of the CDR3 is TGTGCCAGCAGCCCTTCCTCCAGGCCTAACTATGGCTACACCTTC. Complete variable domain (other parts from reference TRBV7-9 and TRBJ1-2): DTGVSQNPRHKITKRGQNVTFRCDPISEHNRLYWYRQTLGQGPEFLTYFQNEAQLEKSRLLSDRFSAERPKGSFSTLEIQRTEQGDSAMYLCASSPSSRPNYGYTFGSGTRLTVV.

The chain recombines TRBV27 with TRBJ2-1; D might be TRBD2 (6 bases). Germline V lookup: CDR1 MNHEY, CDR2 SMNVEV (reference sequence). The V gene lost 2 bases and the J gene lost 6 bases, with 11 bases spanning the gap. The CDR3 extends over 14 amino acids. Here the CDR3 DNA reads TGTGCCAGCAGTTTAAGGTTGACTAGCAATGAGCAGTTCTTC. Translating gives CASSLRLTSNEQFF.

The chain has TRBV11-1 and TRBJ2-3; D not certain. Germline loops: CDR1 SGHAT, CDR2 FQDESV (reference sequence). The CDR3 is 13 residues long. Trimming cost V 1 base and J 6 bases, with 8 bases left between them. This CDR3 is CASSLGQVDTQYF. CDR3 bases: TGTGCCAGCAGCTTAGGGCAGGTGGATACGCAGTATTTT.

The genes are TRBV2 and TRBJ2-3, with D maybe TRBD1 (7 bases). This CDR3 is built from 13 residues. V lost 8 bases and J 4 bases, leaving 13 bases between the germline ends. In germline, CDR1 is SNHLY, CDR2 FYNNEI. This CDR3 reads CASGGDSADTQYF. CDR3 nucleotides: TGTGCCAGCGGAGGGGACAGCGCAGATACGCAGTATTTT.

The rearrangement links TRBV19 to TRBJ1-2; 8 bases fit TRBD1. The V gene end was trimmed by 10 bases and the J gene end by 5 bases; junction bases not matched to a gene: 12. The length of the CDR3 is 14 residues. Germline assignment: CDR1 LNHDA and CDR2 SQIVND (reference sequence). CDR3 nucleotides: TGTGCCACCACAGACTCAGGGGGCGCGTATGGCTACACCTTC. It specifies CATTDSGGAYGYTF.

The chain is built from TRBV5-6 and TRBJ2-2; D not certain. CDR3 length equals 16 residues. Germline V gives CDR1 SGHDT, CDR2 YYEEEE. V gave up 0 bases and J gave up 0 bases, with 9 bases separating them. In DNA form, the CDR3 reads TGTGCCAGCAGCTTGGTTAGCACCACGAACACCGGGGAGCTGTTTTTT. This codes for CASSLVSTTNTGELFF.

V gene TRBV3-1 (or the pseudogene TRBV3-2) combines with J gene TRBJ1-6; 7 nucleotides match TRBD1. Germline loops: CDR1 LGHDT, CDR2 YNNKEL (reference sequence). Trimming cost V 4 bases and J 6 bases; bases outside gene matches: 9. The CDR3 contains 16 residues. CDR3: CASSRTWNRGNSPLHF. The CDR3 DNA follows: TGTGCCAGCAGCCGCACCTGGAACAGGGGTAATTCACCCCTCCACTTT.